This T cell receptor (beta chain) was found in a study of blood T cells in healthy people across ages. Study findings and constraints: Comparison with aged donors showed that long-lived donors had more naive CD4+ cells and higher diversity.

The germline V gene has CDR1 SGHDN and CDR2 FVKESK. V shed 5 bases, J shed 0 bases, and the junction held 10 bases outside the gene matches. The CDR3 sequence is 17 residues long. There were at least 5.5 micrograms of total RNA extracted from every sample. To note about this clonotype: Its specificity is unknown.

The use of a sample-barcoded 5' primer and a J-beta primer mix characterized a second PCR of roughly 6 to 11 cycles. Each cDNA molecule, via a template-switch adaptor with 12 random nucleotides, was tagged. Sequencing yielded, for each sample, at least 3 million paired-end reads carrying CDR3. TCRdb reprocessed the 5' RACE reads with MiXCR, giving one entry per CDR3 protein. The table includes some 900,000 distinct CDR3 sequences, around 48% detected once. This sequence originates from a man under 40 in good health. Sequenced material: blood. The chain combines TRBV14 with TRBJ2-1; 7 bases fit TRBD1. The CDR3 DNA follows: TGTGCCAGCAGCTCTCCCGGACAGGAAAGCTCCTACAATGAGCAGTTCTTC. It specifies CASSSPGQESSYNEQFF.